This entry concerns a single T cell receptor (beta chain). The sample originates from a study of T cell responses to AZD1222 COVID-19 vaccine. The V and J ends lost 4 bases and 6 bases respectively, with 19 bases between them. Germline values: CDR1 SGDLS, CDR2 YYNGEE. CDR3 length: 15 amino acids. Some clones are missing from TCRdb's copy, which holds only in-frame ones; the method was immunoSEQ multiplex PCR. This sample has about 96,000 clones, with 70% to 90% found just once. The sequence was collected from an adult in good health. Sequenced here: peripheral blood, sampled on day 0 of AZD1222 vaccination. V usage is TRBV9 and J usage is TRBJ2-5; no clear D gene. CDR3 in amino acids: CASSPQPGIIQTQYF. The DNA of the CDR3 is TGTGCCAGCAGCCCCCAACCGGGTATCATTCAGACCCAGTACTTC.